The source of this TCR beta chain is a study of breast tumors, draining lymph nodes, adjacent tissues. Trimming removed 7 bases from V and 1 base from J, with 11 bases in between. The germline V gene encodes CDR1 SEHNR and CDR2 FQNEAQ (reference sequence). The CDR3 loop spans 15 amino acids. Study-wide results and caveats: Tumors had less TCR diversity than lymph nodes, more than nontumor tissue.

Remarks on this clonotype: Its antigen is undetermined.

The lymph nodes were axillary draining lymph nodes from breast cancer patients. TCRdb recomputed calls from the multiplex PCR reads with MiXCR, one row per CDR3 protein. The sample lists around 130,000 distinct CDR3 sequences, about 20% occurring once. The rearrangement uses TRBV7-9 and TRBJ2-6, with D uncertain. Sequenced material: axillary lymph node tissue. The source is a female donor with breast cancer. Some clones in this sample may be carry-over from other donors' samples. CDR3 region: CASTPPVSGANVLTF. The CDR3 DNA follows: TGTGCCAGCACCCCTCCGGTGTCTGGGGCCAACGTCCTGACTTTC.